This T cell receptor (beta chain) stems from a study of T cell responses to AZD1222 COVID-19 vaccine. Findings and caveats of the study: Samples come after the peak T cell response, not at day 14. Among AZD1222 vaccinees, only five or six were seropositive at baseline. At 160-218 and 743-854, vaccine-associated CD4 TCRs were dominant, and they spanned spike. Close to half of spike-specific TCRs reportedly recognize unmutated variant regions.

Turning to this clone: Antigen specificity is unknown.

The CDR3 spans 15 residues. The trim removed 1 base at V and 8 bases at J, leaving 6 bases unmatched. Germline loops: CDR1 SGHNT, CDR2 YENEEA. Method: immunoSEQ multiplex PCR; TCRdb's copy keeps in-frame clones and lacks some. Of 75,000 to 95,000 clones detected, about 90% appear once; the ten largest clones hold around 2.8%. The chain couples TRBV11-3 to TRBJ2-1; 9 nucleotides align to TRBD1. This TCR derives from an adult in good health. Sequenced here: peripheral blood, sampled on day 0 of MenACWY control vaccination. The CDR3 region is CASSLAGTGWHEQFF. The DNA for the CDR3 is TGTGCCAGCAGCTTAGCCGGGACAGGGTGGCATGAGCAGTTCTTC.